This TCR beta chain was sequenced during a study of blood T cell repertoires in COVID-19. About the study: COVID-19 samples collected from the United States, Italy and Spain covered acute and convalescent phases. Sources were T cells, B-cell-depleted T cells, or PBMCs; the material itself was cDNA or gDNA.

In the original workflow: For nucleated cells, counts were estimated from reference gene primer amplification. Sequencing used immunoSEQ multiplex PCR; TCRdb keeps in-frame clones, though not all of them. D and trimming come from the DNA, and the V and J calls and clone size come from that table. This sample carries under 100,000 clones, over 75% of them seen once, and the ten largest clones take 25%. The V gene lost 5 bases and the J gene lost 4 bases, with 11 bases spanning the gap. CDR1 and CDR2 from the germline V gene are MNHEY and SMNVEV (reference sequence). The CDR3 totals 13 residues. This clonotype was obtained from a man older than 75 with active or convalescent COVID-19. The sample comprised peripheral blood. This rearrangement joins TRBV27 to TRBJ1-1; D uncertain. In DNA form, the CDR3 reads TGTGCCAGCAGTACTTATGTTGGCACTGAAGCTTTCTTT. As protein: CASSTYVGTEAFF.